At least ten counts were recorded for the clone carrying this T cell receptor (beta chain). As yet, its antigen is unknown. Making the bulk TCR libraries relied on previously described methods and listed TCR primers. TCRdb called the PCR reads again in MiXCR, with one record for every CDR3 protein. The sample holds some 89,000 distinct CDR3 sequences, around 24% seen once. The sample is drawn from a study of molecular identifiers for immune sequencing clone quantification. In the study overall: The replicate experiment used RNA from roughly 20,000 or 100,000 naive CD8 cells. This RNA was split into five aliquots, and four of them were sequenced. Study-wide results and limits: Jurkat TCR RNA from one cell was spiked into more than 800,000 naive cells, and it was reportedly detectable there.

When naive CD8 T cells were sorted, they were gated as CD8+CD4-CCR7+CD45RA+. Trimming left V 3 bases short and J 2 bases short, with 10 bases between. There are 14 residues in the CDR3. The sequencing input was naive CD8+ T cells from blood, with Jurkat cell RNA spiked in. The subset was: FACS-sorted CD8+CD4-CCR7+CD45RA+ naive T cells. The receptor comes from a human donor in good health. Some libraries in this study had Jurkat cell RNA spiked in. V and J are TRBV12-3 or TRBV12-4 and TRBJ2-5; D is ambiguous. The CDR3 region has the DNA TGTGCCAGCAGTTTTATCCCCAAGCAAGAGACCCAGTACTTC. Protein sequence: CASSFIPKQETQYF.